This T cell receptor beta chain was retrieved from a study of response to subunit inactivated influenza vaccine. Study conclusions and caveats: Seasonal influenza vaccination, on each occasion, was suggested by the authors to recruit few new T cells.

For this clonotype: Its antigen is unidentified.

With 5 bases clipped from V and 3 bases from J, the junction kept 11 bases outside the gene matches. The CDR3 is made up of 16 amino acids. Germline V gene data show CDR1 as SEHNR and CDR2 as FQNEAQ (reference sequence). TCRdb re-called the RT-PCR reads through MiXCR, storing one row per CDR3 protein. Of about 700,000 distinct CDR3 sequences in the sample, approximately 15% were seen once. The chain carries TRBV7-9 and TRBJ2-3, with 7 bases aligning to TRBD2. The source of this sequence is a man in his fifties who received an inactivated influenza vaccine. The sequencing here drew on PBMCs from blood, taken less than 15 days before vaccination. The CDR3 region has the DNA TGTGCCAGCAGCCAGTTGCCTAGCGGTAAAACAGATACGCAGTATTTT. This encodes CASSQLPSGKTDTQYF. The full variable domain, with the rest looked up from reference TRBV7-9 and TRBJ2-3, is DTGVSQNPRHKITKRGQNVTFRCDPISEHNRLYWYRQTLGQGPEFLTYFQNEAQLEKSRLLSDRFSAERPKGSFSTLEIQRTEQGDSAMYLCASSQLPSGKTDTQYFGPGTRLTVL.